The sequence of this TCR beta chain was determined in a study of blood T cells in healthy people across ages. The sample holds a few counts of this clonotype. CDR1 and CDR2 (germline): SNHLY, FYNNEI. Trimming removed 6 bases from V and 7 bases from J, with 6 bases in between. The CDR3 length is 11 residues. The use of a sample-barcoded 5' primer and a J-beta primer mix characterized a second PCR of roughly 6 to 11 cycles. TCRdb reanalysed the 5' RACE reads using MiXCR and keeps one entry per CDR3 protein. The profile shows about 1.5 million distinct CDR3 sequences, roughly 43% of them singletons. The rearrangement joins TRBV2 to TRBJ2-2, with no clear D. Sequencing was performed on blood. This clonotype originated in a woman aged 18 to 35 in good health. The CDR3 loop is CASRGDGELFF. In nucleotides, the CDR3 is TGTGCCAGCAGGGGCGACGGGGAGCTGTTTTTT.